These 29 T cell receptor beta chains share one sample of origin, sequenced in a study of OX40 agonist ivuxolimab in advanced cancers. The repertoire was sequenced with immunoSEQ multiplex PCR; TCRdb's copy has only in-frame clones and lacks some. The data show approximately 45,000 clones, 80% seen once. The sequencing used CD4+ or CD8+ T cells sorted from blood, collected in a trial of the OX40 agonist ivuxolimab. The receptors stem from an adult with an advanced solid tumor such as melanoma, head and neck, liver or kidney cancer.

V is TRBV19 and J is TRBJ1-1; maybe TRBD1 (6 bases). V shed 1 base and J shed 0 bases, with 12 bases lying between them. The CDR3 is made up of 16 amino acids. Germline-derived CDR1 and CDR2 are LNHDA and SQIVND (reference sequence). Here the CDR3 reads CASSIATGWMNTEAFF. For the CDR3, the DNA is TGTGCCAGTAGTATAGCGACAGGTTGGATGAACACTGAAGCTTTCTTT.

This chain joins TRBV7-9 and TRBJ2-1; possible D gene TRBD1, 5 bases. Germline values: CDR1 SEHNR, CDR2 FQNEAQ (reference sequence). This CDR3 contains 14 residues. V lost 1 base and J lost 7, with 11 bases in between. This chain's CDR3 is CASSLGISGNEQFF. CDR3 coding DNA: TGTGCCAGCAGCTTAGGCATATCAGGGAATGAGCAGTTCTTC. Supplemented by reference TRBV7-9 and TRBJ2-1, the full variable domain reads DTGVSQNPRHKITKRGQNVTFRCDPISEHNRLYWYRQTLGQGPEFLTYFQNEAQLEKSRLLSDRFSAERPKGSFSTLEIQRTEQGDSAMYLCASSLGISGNEQFFGPGTRLTVL.

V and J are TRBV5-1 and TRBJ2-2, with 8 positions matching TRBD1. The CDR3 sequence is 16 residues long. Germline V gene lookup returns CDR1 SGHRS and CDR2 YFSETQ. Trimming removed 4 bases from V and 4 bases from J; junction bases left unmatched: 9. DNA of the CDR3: TGCGCCAGCAGCCCGGACGCTACAGGGGGCACCGGGGAGCTGTTTTTT. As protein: CASSPDATGGTGELFF.

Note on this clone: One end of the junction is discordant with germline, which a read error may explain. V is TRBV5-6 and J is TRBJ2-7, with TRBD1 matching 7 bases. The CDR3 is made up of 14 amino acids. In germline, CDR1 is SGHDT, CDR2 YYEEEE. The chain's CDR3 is CASSSGQVFYEQCF. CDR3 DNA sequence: TGTGCCAGCAGCTCCGGACAGGTCTTCTACGAGCAGTGCTTC. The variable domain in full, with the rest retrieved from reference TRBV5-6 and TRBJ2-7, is DAGVTQSPTHLIKTRGQQVTLRCSPKSGHDTVSWYQQALGQGPQFIFQYYEEEERQRGNFPDRFSGHQFPNYSSELNVNALLLGDSALYLCASSSGQVFYEQCFGPGTRLTVT.

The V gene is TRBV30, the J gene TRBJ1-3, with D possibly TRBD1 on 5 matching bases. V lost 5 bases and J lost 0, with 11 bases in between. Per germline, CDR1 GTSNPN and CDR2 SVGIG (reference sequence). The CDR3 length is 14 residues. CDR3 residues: CAWVKGHSGNTIYF. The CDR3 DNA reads TGTGCCTGGGTGAAGGGGCACTCTGGAAACACCATATATTTT.

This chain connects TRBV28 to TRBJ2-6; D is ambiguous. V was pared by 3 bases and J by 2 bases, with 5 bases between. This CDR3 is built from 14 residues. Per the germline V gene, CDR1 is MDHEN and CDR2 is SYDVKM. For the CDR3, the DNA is TGTGCCAGCAGTTTTTGGGCTGGGGCCAACGTCCTGACTTTC. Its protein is CASSFWAGANVLTF. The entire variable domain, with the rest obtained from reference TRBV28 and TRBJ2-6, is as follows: DVKVTQSSRYLVKRTGEKVFLECVQDMDHENMFWYRQDPGLGLRLIYFSYDVKMKEKGDIPEGYSVSREKKERFSLILESASTNQTSMYLCASSFWAGANVLTFGAGSRLTVL.

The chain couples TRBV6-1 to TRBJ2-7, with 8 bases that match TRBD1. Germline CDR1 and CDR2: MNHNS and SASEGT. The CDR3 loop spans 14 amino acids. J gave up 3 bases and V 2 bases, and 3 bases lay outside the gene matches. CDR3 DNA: TGTGCCAGCAGTGAATTAGGACAGGGCTACGAGCAGTACTTC. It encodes CASSELGQGYEQYF.

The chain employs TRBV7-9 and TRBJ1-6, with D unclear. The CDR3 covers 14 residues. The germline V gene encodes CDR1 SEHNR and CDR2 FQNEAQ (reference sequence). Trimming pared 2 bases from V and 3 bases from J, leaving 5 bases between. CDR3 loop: CASSLLNYNSPLHF. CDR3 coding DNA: TGTGCCAGCAGCTTACTGAACTATAATTCACCCCTCCACTTT.

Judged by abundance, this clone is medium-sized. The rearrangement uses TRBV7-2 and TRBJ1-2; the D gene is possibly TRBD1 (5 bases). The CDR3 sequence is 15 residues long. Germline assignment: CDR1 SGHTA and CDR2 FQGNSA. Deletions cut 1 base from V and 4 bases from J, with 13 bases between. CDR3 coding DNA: TGTGCCAGCAGCTTAGATCAGGGCCTGACCTATGGCTACACCTTC. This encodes CASSLDQGLTYGYTF.

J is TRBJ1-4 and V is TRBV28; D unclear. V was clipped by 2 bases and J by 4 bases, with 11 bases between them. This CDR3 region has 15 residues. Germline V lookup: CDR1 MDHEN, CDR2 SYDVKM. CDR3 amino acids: CASSLPGSGNEKLFF. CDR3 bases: TGTGCCAGCAGTTTACCGGGGAGCGGTAATGAAAAACTGTTTTTT. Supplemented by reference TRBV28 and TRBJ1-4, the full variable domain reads DVKVTQSSRYLVKRTGEKVFLECVQDMDHENMFWYRQDPGLGLRLIYFSYDVKMKEKGDIPEGYSVSREKKERFSLILESASTNQTSMYLCASSLPGSGNEKLFFGSGTQLSVL.

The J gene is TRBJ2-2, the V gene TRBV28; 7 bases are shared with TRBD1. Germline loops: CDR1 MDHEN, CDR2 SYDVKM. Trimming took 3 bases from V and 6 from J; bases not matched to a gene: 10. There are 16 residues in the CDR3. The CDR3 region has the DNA TGTGCCAGCAGTTTGGACACAGGGGTGATCGCCGGGGAGCTGTTTTTT. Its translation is CASSLDTGVIAGELFF.

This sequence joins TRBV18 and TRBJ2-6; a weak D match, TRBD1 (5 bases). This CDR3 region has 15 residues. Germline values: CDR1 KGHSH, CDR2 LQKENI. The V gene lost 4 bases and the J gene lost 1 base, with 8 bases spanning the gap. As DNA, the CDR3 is TGTGCCAGCTCACAAGCAGGGTCTGGGGCCAACGTCCTGACTTTC. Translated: CASSQAGSGANVLTF.

CDR3 residues: CASSSTSGGSYEQYF. The CDR3 bases are TGTGCCAGCTCATCCACTAGCGGGGGGTCCTACGAGCAGTACTTC. J is TRBJ2-7 and V is TRBV18, with 12 nucleotides matching TRBD2. The V and J ends lost 5 bases and 1 base, in that order; junction bases with no gene match: 3. Germline loops: CDR1 KGHSH, CDR2 LQKENI. The CDR3 has 15 residues.

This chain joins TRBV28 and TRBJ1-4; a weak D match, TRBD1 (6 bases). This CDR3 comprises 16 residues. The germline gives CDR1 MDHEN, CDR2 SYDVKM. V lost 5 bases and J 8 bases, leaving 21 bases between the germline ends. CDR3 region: CASSPPPGTIGEKLFF. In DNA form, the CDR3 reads TGTGCCAGCAGTCCACCACCCGGGACAATTGGGGAAAAACTGTTTTTT.

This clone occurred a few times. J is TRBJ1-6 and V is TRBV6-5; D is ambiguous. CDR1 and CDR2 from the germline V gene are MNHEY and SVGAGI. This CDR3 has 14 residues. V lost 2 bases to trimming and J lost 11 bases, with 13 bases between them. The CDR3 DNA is TGTGCCAGCAGTTACGAGACGACGATGACACCCCTCCACTTT. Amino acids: CASSYETTMTPLHF.

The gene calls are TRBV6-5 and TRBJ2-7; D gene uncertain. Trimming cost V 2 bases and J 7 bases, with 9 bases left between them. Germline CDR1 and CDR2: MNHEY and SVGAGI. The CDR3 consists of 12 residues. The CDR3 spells CASSYGVGEQYF. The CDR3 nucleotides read TGTGCCAGCAGTTACGGGGTGGGAGAGCAGTACTTC.

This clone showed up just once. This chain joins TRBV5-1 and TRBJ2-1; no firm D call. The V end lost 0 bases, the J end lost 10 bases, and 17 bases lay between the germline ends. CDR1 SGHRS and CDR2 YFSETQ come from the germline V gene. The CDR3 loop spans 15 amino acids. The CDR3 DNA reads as TGCGCCAGCAGCTTGGGGCCCGATGTAACCCTAGAGCAGTTCTTC. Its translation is CASSLGPDVTLEQFF.

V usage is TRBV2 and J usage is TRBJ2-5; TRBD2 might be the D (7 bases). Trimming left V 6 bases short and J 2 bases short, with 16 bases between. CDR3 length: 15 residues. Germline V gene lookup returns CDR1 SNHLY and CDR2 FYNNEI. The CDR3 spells CASSQGGGRQETQYF. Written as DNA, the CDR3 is TGTGCCAGCAGCCAAGGGGGAGGGCGTCAAGAGACCCAGTACTTC.

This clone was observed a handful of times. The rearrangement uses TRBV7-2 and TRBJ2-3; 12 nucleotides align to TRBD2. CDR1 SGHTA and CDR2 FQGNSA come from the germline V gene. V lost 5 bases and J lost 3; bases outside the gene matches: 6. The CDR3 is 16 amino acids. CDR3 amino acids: CASSRPSGGETDTQYF. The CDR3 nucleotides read TGTGCCAGCAGCCGCCCTAGCGGGGGGGAAACAGATACGCAGTATTTT.

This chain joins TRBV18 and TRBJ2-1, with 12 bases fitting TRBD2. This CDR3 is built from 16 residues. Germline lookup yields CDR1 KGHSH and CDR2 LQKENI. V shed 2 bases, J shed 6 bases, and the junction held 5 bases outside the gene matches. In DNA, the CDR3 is TGTGCCAGCTCACCAGGGTGGACTAGCGGGACCAATGAGCAGTTCTTC. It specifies CASSPGWTSGTNEQFF.

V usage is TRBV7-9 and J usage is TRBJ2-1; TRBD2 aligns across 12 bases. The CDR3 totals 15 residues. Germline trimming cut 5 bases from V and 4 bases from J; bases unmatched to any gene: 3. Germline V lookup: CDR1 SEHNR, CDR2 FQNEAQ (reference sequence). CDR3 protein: CASSLGLAGYNEQFF. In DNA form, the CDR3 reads TGTGCCAGCAGCCTTGGACTAGCGGGGTACAATGAGCAGTTCTTC.

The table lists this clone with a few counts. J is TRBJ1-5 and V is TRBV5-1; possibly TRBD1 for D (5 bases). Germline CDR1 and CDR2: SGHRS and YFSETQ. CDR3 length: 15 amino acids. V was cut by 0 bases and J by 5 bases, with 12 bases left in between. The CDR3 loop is CASSLEGKRHQPQHF. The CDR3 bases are TGCGCCAGCAGCTTGGAGGGGAAAAGGCATCAGCCCCAGCATTTT.

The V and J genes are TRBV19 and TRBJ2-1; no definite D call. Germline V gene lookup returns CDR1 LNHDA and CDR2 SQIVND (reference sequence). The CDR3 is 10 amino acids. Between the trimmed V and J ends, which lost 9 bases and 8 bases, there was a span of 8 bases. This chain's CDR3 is CASGRDEQFF. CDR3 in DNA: TGTGCCAGCGGACGGGATGAGCAGTTCTTC.

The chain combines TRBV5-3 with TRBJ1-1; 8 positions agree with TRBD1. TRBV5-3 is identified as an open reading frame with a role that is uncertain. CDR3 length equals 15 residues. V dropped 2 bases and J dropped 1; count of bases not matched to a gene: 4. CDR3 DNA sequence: TGTGCCAGAAGCTTCCCCAGGGGGCGGAACACTGAAGCTTTCTTT. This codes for CARSFPRGRNTEAFF.

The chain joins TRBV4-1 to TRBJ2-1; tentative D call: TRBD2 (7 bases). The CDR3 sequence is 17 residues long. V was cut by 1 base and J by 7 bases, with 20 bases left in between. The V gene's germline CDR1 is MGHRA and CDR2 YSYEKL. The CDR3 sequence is CASSQAGGRRSYNEQFF. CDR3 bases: TGCGCCAGCAGCCAAGCCGGGGGGCGGAGAAGTTATAATGAGCAGTTCTTC.

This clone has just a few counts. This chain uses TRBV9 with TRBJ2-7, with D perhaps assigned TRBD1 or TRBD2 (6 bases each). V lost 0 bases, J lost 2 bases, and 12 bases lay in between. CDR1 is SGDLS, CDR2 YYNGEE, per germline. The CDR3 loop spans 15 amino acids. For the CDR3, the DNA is TGTGCCAGCAGCGTAGTCGACGGGGGCACCTACGAGCAGTACTTC. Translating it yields CASSVVDGGTYEQYF.

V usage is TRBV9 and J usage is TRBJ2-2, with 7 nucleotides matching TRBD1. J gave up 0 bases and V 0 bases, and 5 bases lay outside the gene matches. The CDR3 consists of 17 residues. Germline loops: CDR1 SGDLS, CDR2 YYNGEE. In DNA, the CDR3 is TGTGCCAGCAGCGTAGGTCTTGGGACAGCGAACACCGGGGAGCTGTTTTTT. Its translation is CASSVGLGTANTGELFF.

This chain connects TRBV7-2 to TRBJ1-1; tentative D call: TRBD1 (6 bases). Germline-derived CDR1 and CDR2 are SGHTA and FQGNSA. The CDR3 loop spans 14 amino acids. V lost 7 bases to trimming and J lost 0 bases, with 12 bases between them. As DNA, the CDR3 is TGTGCCAGCAATCTGGGACATATGAACACTGAAGCTTTCTTT. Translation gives CASNLGHMNTEAFF.

In nucleotides, the CDR3 is TGTGCCAGCAGTCGAGGACATCAGGAGACCCAGTACTTC. This codes for CASSRGHQETQYF. The genes are TRBV7-9 and TRBJ2-5, with D tentatively TRBD1 (5 bases). Looked up from germline, CDR1 is SEHNR and CDR2 is FQNEAQ (reference sequence). Trimming shortened V by 6 bases and J by 5 bases, and 13 bases separated the two germline ends. CDR3 length: 13 residues.